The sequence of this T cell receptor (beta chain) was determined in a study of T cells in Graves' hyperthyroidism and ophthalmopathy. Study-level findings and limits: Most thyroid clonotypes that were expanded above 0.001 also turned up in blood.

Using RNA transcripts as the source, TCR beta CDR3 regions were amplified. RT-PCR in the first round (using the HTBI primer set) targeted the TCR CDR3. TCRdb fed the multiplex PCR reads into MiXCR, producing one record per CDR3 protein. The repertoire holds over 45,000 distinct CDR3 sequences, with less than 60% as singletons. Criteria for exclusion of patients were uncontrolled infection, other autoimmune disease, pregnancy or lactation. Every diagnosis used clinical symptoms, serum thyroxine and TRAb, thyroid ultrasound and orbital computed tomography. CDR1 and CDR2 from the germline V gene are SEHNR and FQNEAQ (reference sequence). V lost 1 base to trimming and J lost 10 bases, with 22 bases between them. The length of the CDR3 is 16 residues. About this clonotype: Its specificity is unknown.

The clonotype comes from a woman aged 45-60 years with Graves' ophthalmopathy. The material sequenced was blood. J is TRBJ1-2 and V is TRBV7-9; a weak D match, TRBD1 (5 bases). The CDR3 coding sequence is TGTGCCAGCAGCTTAGGGGGCTTAGTACAAAAGGTGGCCTACACCTTC. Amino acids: CASSLGGLVQKVAYTF.